Following are 26 T cell receptor beta chains from one sample sequenced in a study of cytomegalovirus exposure and HLA in healthy donors (dated by TCRdb to about 2017). The library was built by means of the immunoSEQ multiplex PCR assay. For the multiplex PCR, a mixture combining 60 forward primers for TCR Vbeta segments and 13 reverse primers for TCR Jbeta segments was used. Drawn from immuneACCESS, this table holds only the in-frame rearrangements with V and J called that TCRdb kept. Clones are partly lost; checked studies trace under half to an unresolved V gene and leave the rest unexplained. The sample table holds about 95,000 clones, of which 75% to 85% were seen once. The ten largest clones capture roughly 3.4% of the sample. Sequencing was carried out using PBMCs. All receptors derive from a young man in good health and CMV-seropositive.

In nucleotides, the CDR3 is TGTGCCAGCAGGGCGGGACCGCGAGAGCAGTACTTC. This gives the protein CASRAGPREQYF. The genes are TRBV27 and TRBJ2-7, with D perhaps matching TRBD2 (6 bases). V shed 6 bases and J shed 7 bases, with 13 bases lying between them. The germline gives CDR1 MNHEY, CDR2 SMNVEV (reference sequence). The CDR3 contains 12 residues.

This clone was recorded once. The gene calls are TRBV6-6 and TRBJ2-3; TRBD1 matches 10 bases. CDR1 is MNHNY and CDR2 is SVGAGI in the germline V gene (reference sequence). The ends lost 8 bases at V and 4 bases at J; junction bases unmatched: 3. The length of the CDR3 is 13 residues. DNA of the CDR3: TGTGCCAGCCGGGACAGGGGTCCAGATACGCAGTATTTT. Residues: CASRDRGPDTQYF.

The V gene is TRBV7-8, the J gene TRBJ1-1, with 8 bases that match TRBD1. The CDR3 is 18 amino acids. The germline gives CDR1 SGHVS, CDR2 FQNEAQ. The V and J ends lost 5 bases and 4 bases, in that order; junction bases with no gene match: 18. The CDR3 region has the DNA TGTGCCAGCAGCCCCTGGGGCAGGGGGCGAAGGGCGGGCACTGAAGCTTTCTTT. This sequence encodes CASSPWGRGRRAGTEAFF.

V gene TRBV28 combines with J gene TRBJ2-7, with 8 positions matching TRBD2. Trimming at V came to 3 bases and at J to 0 bases, leaving 7 bases not matched to a gene. The CDR3 runs to 16 residues. Per the germline V gene, CDR1 is MDHEN and CDR2 is SYDVKM. The CDR3, as DNA: TGTGCCAGCAGTTTCTGGCTAGCGGGTCCCTCCTACGAGCAGTACTTC. Translated: CASSFWLAGPSYEQYF.

This clone appeared a single time. The gene calls are TRBV7-6 and TRBJ2-7, with 12 bases matching TRBD2. V trimming: 1 base; J trimming: 5 bases; junction bases outside the gene matches: 6. The CDR3 covers 16 residues. Germline V CDR1 and CDR2: SGHVS, FNYEAQ. The CDR3 DNA sequence: TGTGCCAGCAGCTTAGGTCTAGCGGGAGGGGGTCACGAGCAGTACTTC. This codes for CASSLGLAGGGHEQYF.

CDR3: CASSSAVYEQYF. The CDR3 DNA is TGTGCCAGCAGCTCGGCGGTCTACGAGCAGTACTTC. The rearrangement links TRBV28 to TRBJ2-7; no reliable D call. V lost 6 bases, J lost 3 bases, and 9 bases lay in between. The CDR3 totals 12 residues. Germline CDR1 reads MDHEN; CDR2 reads SYDVKM. Combining the CDR3 with reference TRBV28 and TRBJ2-7 gives the whole variable domain DVKVTQSSRYLVKRTGEKVFLECVQDMDHENMFWYRQDPGLGLRLIYFSYDVKMKEKGDIPEGYSVSREKKERFSLILESASTNQTSMYLCASSSAVYEQYFGPGTRLTVT.

The chain joins TRBV30 to TRBJ1-1; 10 bases are a match to TRBD1. The CDR3 consists of 14 residues. The germline V gene has CDR1 GTSNPN and CDR2 SVGIG (reference sequence). Trimming took 1 base from V and 4 from J; bases not matched to a gene: 3. The CDR3 DNA reads TGTGCCTGGAGTGGGACAGGGGGTTTCACTGAAGCTTTCTTT. As protein: CAWSGTGGFTEAFF.

This clone was seen only once. V is TRBV5-1 and J is TRBJ2-7, with D maybe TRBD2 (6 bases). Per germline, CDR1 SGHRS and CDR2 YFSETQ. V was shortened by 2 bases and J by 0 bases, with 15 bases between the two germline ends. This CDR3 region has 16 residues. This CDR3 reads CASSFRSGPSSYEQYF. For the CDR3, the DNA is TGCGCCAGCAGCTTTCGTAGCGGCCCTAGCTCCTACGAGCAGTACTTC. Filled out from reference TRBV5-1 and TRBJ2-7, the complete variable domain reads KAGVTQTPRYLIKTRGQQVTLSCSPISGHRSVSWYQQTPGQGLQFLFEYFSETQRNKGNFPGRFSGRQFSNSRSEMNVSTLELGDSALYLCASSFRSGPSSYEQYFGPGTRLTVT.

The chain is built from TRBV7-7 and TRBJ2-5; 8 bases match TRBD2. Trimming took 8 bases from V and 4 from J; bases not matched to a gene: 15. Germline V lookup: CDR1 SSHAT, CDR2 FNYEAQ (reference sequence). The CDR3 runs to 16 residues. The CDR3 loop reads CASGTPAGASRETQYF. CDR3 nucleotides: TGTGCCAGCGGAACGCCAGCGGGAGCGTCCCGAGAGACCCAGTACTTC.

The chain employs TRBV30 and TRBJ2-1; 7 bases align to TRBD2. V lost 0 bases to trimming and J lost 0 bases; unmatched junction nucleotides: 5. The CDR3 is 16 residues long. Germline V gene sequence: CDR1 GTSNPN, CDR2 SVGIG (reference sequence). The CDR3 loop is CAWSVKGGSSYNEQFF. For the CDR3, the DNA is TGTGCCTGGAGTGTAAAAGGCGGGAGCTCCTACAATGAGCAGTTCTTC.

The V and J genes are TRBV28 and TRBJ2-1; 8 nucleotides line up with TRBD2. V lost 3 bases to trimming and J lost 0 bases; unmatched junction nucleotides: 7. Per germline, CDR1 MDHEN and CDR2 SYDVKM. This CDR3 region has 17 residues. Here the CDR3 DNA reads TGTGCCAGCAGTTTGCCCGCACTAGCGGCCTCCTACAATGAGCAGTTCTTC. It codes for CASSLPALAASYNEQFF.

This sequence joins TRBV2 and TRBJ1-3; 9 nucleotides match TRBD1. The CDR3 extends over 17 amino acids. V lost 5 bases to trimming and J lost 4 bases; unmatched junction nucleotides: 12. Germline V gene data show CDR1 as SNHLY and CDR2 as FYNNEI. The CDR3 bases are TGTGCCAGCAGTTCCCGGGGACAGGGAGGCGCGGGAAACACCATATATTTT. It specifies CASSSRGQGGAGNTIYF.

V gene TRBV9 combines with J gene TRBJ1-2, with D perhaps TRBD1 (6 bases). The germline V gene encodes CDR1 SGDLS and CDR2 YYNGEE. This CDR3 contains 14 residues. Trimming left V 2 bases short and J 4 bases short, with 12 bases between. The CDR3 spells CASSVGDTFYGYTF. The CDR3 DNA sequence: TGTGCCAGCAGCGTGGGGGACACCTTCTATGGCTACACCTTC.

J is TRBJ1-1 and V is TRBV6-1; 9 positions agree with TRBD1. Unmatched junction bases numbered 7, after V lost 5 bases and J lost 3 bases. CDR3 length equals 15 residues. Germline assignment: CDR1 MNHNS and CDR2 SASEGT. Here the CDR3 reads CASSRTGVGHTEAFF. CDR3 DNA sequence: TGTGCCAGCAGTAGGACAGGGGTGGGTCACACTGAAGCTTTCTTT.

The chain recombines TRBV28 with TRBJ2-7, with 7 positions matching TRBD2. CDR3 length: 12 residues. Trimming removed 6 bases from V and 3 bases from J; junction bases left unmatched: 2. Per germline, CDR1 MDHEN and CDR2 SYDVKM. CDR3 in amino acids: CASRGGSYEQYF. For the CDR3, the DNA is TGTGCCAGCAGGGGCGGGAGCTACGAGCAGTACTTC. The whole variable domain, remainder taken from reference TRBV28 and TRBJ2-7, is DVKVTQSSRYLVKRTGEKVFLECVQDMDHENMFWYRQDPGLGLRLIYFSYDVKMKEKGDIPEGYSVSREKKERFSLILESASTNQTSMYLCASRGGSYEQYFGPGTRLTVT.

This clone was seen a handful of times. CDR3 residues: CASSPGTSFGTGELFF. In DNA, the CDR3 is TGTGCCAGCAGCCCCGGGACTAGTTTTGGCACCGGGGAGCTGTTTTTT. The chain joins TRBV6-6 to TRBJ2-2, with 8 bases aligning to TRBD2. CDR3 length: 16 residues. Per germline, CDR1 MNHNY and CDR2 SVGAGI (reference sequence). Unmatched junction bases numbered 10, after V lost 6 bases and J lost 4 bases.

The chain carries TRBV5-4 and TRBJ2-5; D might be TRBD2 (7 bases). With the DNA end fitting TRBJ2-7 better, the J assignment may be wrong. Germline V CDR1 and CDR2: SGHNT, YYREEE (reference sequence). The length of the CDR3 is 15 residues. CDR3 loop: CASSLGGGSSYEQYF. The CDR3 region has the DNA TGTGCCAGCAGCTTAGGGGGAGGGAGCTCCTACGAGCAGTACTTC.

The chain carries TRBV7-2 and TRBJ2-1; 8 bases match TRBD2. The CDR3 runs to 14 residues. J lost 9 bases, V lost 0 bases, and 4 bases had no gene match. Germline CDR1 SGHTA, CDR2 FQGNSA. Here the CDR3 DNA reads TGTGCCAGCAGCTTAGCCGGGAGGGCCACTGAGCAGTTCTTC. It yields the protein CASSLAGRATEQFF.

V and J are TRBV2 and TRBJ1-4; 9 nucleotides line up with TRBD1. CDR1 and CDR2 from the germline V gene are SNHLY and FYNNEI. The CDR3 contains 16 residues. The ends lost 5 bases at V and 8 bases at J; junction bases unmatched: 12. The CDR3: CASSRPPTGGEEKLFF. The CDR3 nucleotides are TGTGCCAGCAGTCGCCCTCCGACAGGGGGGGAAGAAAAACTGTTTTTT.

V is TRBV11-2 and J is TRBJ2-5; 9 bases line up with TRBD1. The J call could be wrong; TRBJ2-7 is a better fit for the DNA end. This CDR3 region has 16 residues. The germline gives CDR1 SGHAT, CDR2 FQNNGV. This CDR3 reads CASSLEGGQGYYEQYF. Here the CDR3 DNA reads TGTGCCAGCAGCTTAGAGGGGGGACAGGGTTACTACGAGCAGTACTTC.

The rearrangement links TRBV6-5 to TRBJ2-1, with 8 bases fitting TRBD2. CDR1 is MNHEY, CDR2 SVGAGI, per germline. Trimming cost V 0 bases and J 15 bases; bases outside gene matches: 7. This CDR3 contains 13 residues. CDR3 in amino acids: CASSYSLAGSWFF. The CDR3 DNA sequence: TGTGCCAGCAGTTACTCCTTAGCGGGAAGCTGGTTCTTC.

The rearrangement joins TRBV7-2 to TRBJ2-3; 12 nucleotides align to TRBD2. The V gene end was trimmed by 5 bases and the J gene end by 5 bases; junction bases not matched to a gene: 5. CDR3 size: 15 residues. CDR1 is SGHTA and CDR2 is FQGNSA in the germline V gene. DNA for the CDR3: TGTGCCAGCAGCCGACTAGCGGGAGCTCAAGATACGCAGTATTTT. Translated: CASSRLAGAQDTQYF.

The rearrangement links TRBV5-1 to TRBJ2-3; 9 nucleotides match TRBD2. Looked up from germline, CDR1 is SGHRS and CDR2 is YFSETQ. With 3 bases clipped from V and 2 bases from J, the junction kept 10 bases outside the gene matches. CDR3 size: 17 residues. The CDR3 coding sequence is TGCGCCAGCAGCTATAGTTTAGCGGGAGCAATCACAGATACGCAGTATTTT. Its translation is CASSYSLAGAITDTQYF.

The rearrangement joins TRBV25-1 to TRBJ2-5; D gene uncertain. The CDR3 length is 12 residues. Germline CDR1 and CDR2: MGHDK and SYGVNS. The ends were cut back, 4 bases at V and 2 bases at J, with 5 bases in the middle. The CDR3 region is CASSAAQETQYF. Written as DNA, the CDR3 is TGTGCCAGCAGTGCCGCGCAAGAGACCCAGTACTTC.

The chain has TRBV18 and TRBJ1-3; the match to TRBD1 covers 7 bases. The CDR3 runs 15 residues. CDR1 KGHSH and CDR2 LQKENI come from the germline V gene. V was clipped by 2 bases and J by 10 bases; unmatched bases: 11. DNA for the CDR3: TGTGCCAGCTCACCAGCGGAGGGGGCAGGCGGGACCATATATTTT. Encoded protein: CASSPAEGAGGTIYF.

V gene TRBV6-1 combines with J gene TRBJ1-5; the D gene is possibly TRBD1 (5 bases). The V gene's germline CDR1 is MNHNS and CDR2 SASEGT. This CDR3 has 14 amino acids. V dropped 8 bases and J dropped 4 bases, with 15 bases sitting between them. As DNA, the CDR3 is TGTGCCAGCGACCCCGGGGGATCAAATCAGCCCCAGCATTTT. Residues: CASDPGGSNQPQHF.